This TCR beta chain came from a study of blood T cell repertoires in COVID-19. Across the whole study: The United States, Italy and Spain were the sources of the acute and convalescent COVID-19 samples.

CDR3 length: 16 residues. Unmatched junction bases numbered 7, after V lost 2 bases and J lost 7 bases. Germline assignment: CDR1 SGHNT and CDR2 YYREEE (reference sequence). Using immunoSEQ multiplex PCR, the repertoire was profiled, and TCRdb retains in-frame clones only, with some absent. The sample carries more than 75,000 clones, more than 70% recorded once. This clone has only one observation. V is TRBV5-4 and J is TRBJ2-1, with 12 positions matching TRBD2. The sequence was collected from a man aged 50-60 years with acute or convalescent COVID-19. Sequenced: peripheral blood. The CDR3 coding sequence is TGTGCCAGCAGCTTCCGACTAGCGGGGGTGACTAATGAGCAGTTCTTC. Amino acid sequence: CASSFRLAGVTNEQFF.